The sample holds one count of the clone carrying this T cell receptor beta chain. This entry is derived from a study of control samples from healthy donors and cancer patients. V lost 0 bases and J lost 4, with 5 bases in between. The germline gives CDR1 SGHKS, CDR2 YYEKEE (reference sequence). CDR3 length: 13 amino acids. Assay: immunoSEQ multiplex PCR; the TCRdb copy retains only in-frame clones and omits some. The data contain about 120,000 clones, approximately 88% of them singletons. The TCR was taken from a man in his forties in good health. The chain combines TRBV5-5 with TRBJ1-5; D unclear. Sequenced input: blood. CDR3 protein: CASSLEVNQPQHF. The CDR3 DNA reads as TGTGCCAGCAGCTTGGAGGTTAATCAGCCCCAGCATTTT.